This TCR beta chain emerged from a study of shared clonotypes between healthy human individuals. TCRdb keeps only in-frame clones here, not all; method: immunoSEQ multiplex PCR. The sample comprises approximately 2.5 million clones, approximately 94% of which are singletons, and around 0.37% rests with the top ten. The CDR3 contains 15 residues. The germline V gene has CDR1 ENHRY and CDR2 SYGVKD. With 2 bases clipped from V and 1 base from J, the junction kept 4 bases outside the gene matches. This clone was observed a handful of times. Sequenced: naive CD4+ T cells from PBMCs. The sample's subset: CD45RA+ positively selected. The chain joins TRBV10-3 to TRBJ1-1; 7 bases match TRBD1. The source is a man between 18 and 35 years old in good health. Some clones in this sample may be carry-over from other donors' samples. The CDR3 DNA follows: TGTGCCATCAGTGAGGCCCGGGACAGGAACACTGAAGCTTTCTTT. Its translation: CAISEARDRNTEAFF.